Included here is one T cell receptor (beta chain) sequence, with context. The clone's antigen remains unknown. The germline gene is not matched at one end of the junction; a read error may be the cause. The data stem from a study of cytomegalovirus exposure and HLA in healthy donors (TCRdb year 2017). Notes on the research overall: According to an earlier analysis of 587 of the donors, some 180 million T cells yielded 117 million unique TCR beta sequences and 250 to 350 Gb of sequence data. To decide whether each TCR beta V gene segment behaved as functional or pseudogenic, an earlier analysis of some 600 of the donors relied on high-throughput TCR beta sequencing. HLA typing covered class I and class II loci at four-digit resolution. On average, approximately 250,000 unique TCR beta nucleotide sequences were sequenced per donor among more than 350 genotyped donors of the cohort, with approximately 18% of those sequences being non-productive. The study combined high-throughput TCR immunosequencing, statistical association of individual TCRs with disease status, and machine learning to predict cytomegalovirus infection status. Along with the approximately 700-subject first cohort, a separate validation cohort of over a hundred different subjects was used. All discovery cohort repertoires had been generated on a single sequencing platform. The study was designed to test whether signatures of past pathogen exposure could be identified by cataloging public T cell receptors. Roughly five DR-DQ haplotypes were handled as single units for association and clustering because linkage in the cohort was strong. The later analysis used no new phenotypic data to find candidate immune exposures, relying instead on TCR beta sequences and their occurrence across donors. An early release that covered roughly 600 HLA-typed donors contained around 300 gigabases of sequencing data and tens of millions of unique TCR sequences. Of the approximately 400 genotyped donors, 65% to 90% fell in the genetic ancestry cluster associated with self-reported Caucasian donors. Typing coverage varied by locus: 629-630 donors for A, B, C, DRB1 and DQB1; roughly 520 for DQA1; approximately 570 for DPA1; more than 450 for DPB1. A later genetic analysis took genome-wide SNP genotypes for about three fifths of the roughly 700 donors and used that subset as a discovery cohort. The study profiled the T cell repertoires of hundreds of subjects by immunosequencing and related them to cytomegalovirus serostatus. Donor age, sex, ethnicity and CMV serostatus were compiled together with the repertoire data. A later analysis re-examined previously published TCR beta repertoires from more than 550 donors and added high-resolution HLA genotyping to investigate patterns of TCR occurrence. Overall results and qualifications from the work: A group of highly shared sequence variants was considered likely to be a technical artifact of the sequencing pipeline. Because counts were too low, roughly 18 rarely observed V segments, including chromosome 9 orphons, were left out of the earlier analysis of 587 of the donors. When HLA alleles, especially DR and DQ, strongly co-occurred, TCR associations were difficult to assign to individual alleles. The presence/absence analyses assumed that sequencing depth was roughly uniform across donors, and that assumption may not be true. Linkage disequilibrium might explain the correlated functional status among segregating V segments, but an unknown experimental factor could not be excluded. In a later genetic analysis, a missense DCLRE1C variant was associated with V-gene and J-gene trimming of TCR beta chains, and the association was replicated in an independent cohort. According to a later genetic analysis, donors in an Asian-associated ancestry cluster had fewer N-insertions in productive TCRs than the roughly 700-donor mean. Most CMV-associated TCR beta chains appeared to be HLA-restricted in a later analysis, and the HLA associations seemed to be driven largely by CMV exposure. It was suggested by the authors that the approach could potentially be generalized to other disease states and immunological phenotypes. A few of the identified cytomegalovirus-associated TCR beta chains were confirmed in vitro to be specific for cytomegalovirus antigens. In a later analysis, HLA-associated TCR beta chains were found to be more clonally expanded and to have lower generation probabilities than equally common non-associated chains. Because the 87-base-pair reads could not distinguish some IMGT-functional V segments, including TRBV6-2 and TRBV6-3, those segments were excluded. The only immune exposure information available for the cohort was CMV serostatus. In this cohort, only TCR beta chains were sequenced, and detectable features were limited by the absence of alpha or paired-chain data. According to a later analysis, TCR association rates differed among HLA loci, with DRB1 alleles showing the most associated TCRs and HLA-C alleles showing the fewest. A later analysis associated about 17,000 TCR beta sequences with specific HLA alleles at a false discovery rate of 0.05. An earlier analysis of approximately 500 of the donors showed that most TCR beta V segments appeared in productive rearrangements either about 87% or about 30% of the time, which broadly matched IMGT annotations. While some public TCRs were present in many individuals, most TCR sequences turned up only very rarely across donors. A further reported finding was that TCR beta sequences accurately predicted the HLA-A and HLA-B alleles for most subjects in the first cohort. The classifier was reported to diagnose cytomegalovirus status with high specificity and sensitivity in both the original cohort and the validation cohort. Because HLA typing was unavailable for some donors at each locus, only the typed subset was used in association tests. According to a later analysis, parvovirus B19, influenza, CMV and Epstein-Barr virus appeared linked to several top co-occurrence clusters. In the study, some 160 TCR beta chains were listed as associated with cytomegalovirus.

In total, roughly 670 healthy bone marrow donors made up the cohort. At the time of sampling, every cohort member was nominally healthy, though immune exposures that went unrecorded were likely present. The donor was CMV seropositive and belonged to the group of more than 250 seropositive cohort members. A peripheral blood sample was provided by each donor, and peripheral blood mononuclear cells were used for TCR beta sequencing. The Qiagen DNeasy Blood Extraction Kit was used to extract genomic DNA from the blood cell samples. Spanning cysteine to phenylalanine, the CDR3 consists of 17 amino acids. CDR3 DNA is the only sequence kept; it has 51 bases, read in frame from the first base. The germline V gene provides CDR1 SGHVS and CDR2 FNYEAQ. The method behind the library was the immunoSEQ multiplex PCR assay. The multiplex PCR relied on a mix of 60 forward primers for TCR Vbeta segments and 13 reverse primers for TCR Jbeta segments. The CDR3 region of rearranged TCR beta genes was amplified from genomic DNA with a multiplex PCR assay. The Illumina HiSeq System was used to sequence the amplified TCR beta libraries as 87-base-pair reads. Per the authors' processing: A later analysis tallied around 82 million unique TCR beta chains across the 700 or so repertoires, and around 9.9 million of those chains were shared by two or more donors. Raw reads were error-corrected and collapsed into unique sequences by a nearest-neighbor algorithm in which closely related sequences were merged to remove PCR and sequencing errors. V, D and J gene segments were assigned by aligning CDR3 sequences to IMGT reference sequences. For a sequence to be retained, a match of at least six nucleotides to both a V gene segment and a J gene segment was required. A rearrangement was called productive if the CDR3 had no stop codons and remained in frame with V and J, and every other rearrangement was called non-productive. CDR3 was defined according to IMGT convention as the region running from the second conserved V-encoded cysteine to the conserved J-encoded phenylalanine. The earlier analysis of about 590 of the donors excluded sequences that lacked an unambiguous match to a single V gene segment. An earlier analysis of a few hundred of the donors classified V segments as functional when productive rearrangements were above 56.7% and as segregating when the standard deviation between donors was above 5%. A statistical classification framework was built for diagnosing cytomegalovirus status from the catalog of TCR beta chain sequences. In a later analysis, TCR nucleotide sequences were compared against IMGT/GENE-DB human TR gene sequences so that V and J genes could be assigned. A later analysis assigned CDR3 sequences and most-parsimonious VDJ recombination scenarios with the TCRdist pipeline. In a later analysis, each TCR beta chain was defined by its CDR3 amino acid sequence together with its V-gene family, and reads without a unique V-gene family were excluded. In a later analysis, approximately 640 highly shared, low-generation-probability nucleotide sequences were removed to address suspected cross-contamination and a sequencing artifact. In a later analysis, a clonal expansion index was calculated for each public chain from normalized within-repertoire ranks of inferred template counts. Generation probabilities in a later analysis came from a VDJ recombination model fitted to out-of-frame rearrangements, and those results were checked against IGoR. A later analysis scored TCR-TCR, TCR-HLA and TCR-CMV co-occurrence with hypergeometric tests, applying a repertoire-size bias correction to TCR pairs. A later analysis estimated false discovery rates by permuting HLA or CMV assignments 20 times. In a later analysis, co-occurring TCRs were grouped using DBSCAN, with TCRdist sequence similarity added in when clustering inside HLA-allele-positive subsets. Co-occurrence clustering excluded repertoires with fewer than 30,000 or more than 120,000 public chains, plus five with anomalous nucleotide sharing. TCRdb obtained this table from immuneACCESS and retained in-frame rearrangements with V and J assigned. These tables miss some clones; where compared with another copy, unresolved V genes account for less than half of the shortfall, and the remainder is unexplained. That table furnishes V, J and clone size, whereas the DNA furnished D and trimming. The sample's table lists a count of some 56,000 clones. The leading ten clones occupy about 12% of the sample.

Input material: PBMCs. This chain is built from TRBV7-6 and TRBJ2-7; D gene: possibly TRBD2, on 6 matching bases. This receptor was identified in a woman younger than 45 in good health and CMV-seropositive. The DNA sequence is given as TGTGCCAGCAGCCTAGCTGGTGTAGAGGTGTCGGGAGACGAGCAGTACTTC. It translates to CASSLAGVEVSGDEQYF.